The sample holds many counts of the clone carrying this TCR beta chain. Its specificity is not known. This sample stems from a study of T cell repertoires in cytomegalovirus infection. TCRdb reanalysed the reads using MiXCR and keeps one entry per CDR3 protein. The table has around 290,000 distinct CDR3 sequences, under 30% seen once. The germline CDR1 and CDR2 sequences are SGHAT and FQNNGV. The CDR3 spans 17 residues. After removal of 1 base from V and 1 base from J, the junction contained 9 bases not matched to a gene. General observations from the study: Predominance within the ex vivo response was attributable to HLA-C-restricted CMV-specific TCR beta clonotypes.

Input material: PBMCs. The rearrangement links TRBV11-2 to TRBJ2-7, with 8 positions matching TRBD1. The sequence was obtained from a human donor in good health (CMV status not recorded). Some clones in this sample may be carry-over from other donors' samples. The CDR3 here is CASSLGGAGTGSYEQYF. The CDR3 nucleotides are TGTGCCAGCAGCTTAGGGGGCGCCGGGACAGGTTCCTACGAGCAGTACTTC.